This passage covers 9 T cell receptor beta chains from one sample sequenced in a study of blood T cells in healthy people across ages. Together with a sample-barcoded 5' primer, a J-beta primer mix was included in a second PCR lasting about 7 to 11 cycles. TCRdb used MiXCR to reprocess the 5' RACE reads, holding one entry per CDR3 protein. The sample has 500,000 to 650,000 distinct CDR3 sequences; about 28% are singletons. This sample also belongs to another study, concerning T cells of mothers and their children.

The sequencing sample was made of blood. These TCRs come from a boy under 10 years old in good health.

This clonotype was found a few times. At one boundary the junction diverges from the germline segment, which might be a read error. The CDR3 DNA reads as TGTGCCAGCAGTTTGGAGGGAGCTTACGAGCAGTACTTC. Translating gives CASSLEGAYEQYF. V is TRBV5-5 and J is TRBJ2-5, with D tentatively TRBD2 (6 bases). The J call is doubtful: the DNA matches TRBJ2-7 better. This CDR3 contains 13 residues. Germline V gene lookup returns CDR1 SGHKS and CDR2 YYEKEE (reference sequence).

The table lists this clonotype with a few counts. The chain links TRBV7-2 to TRBJ2-3, with D possibly TRBD2 on 5 matching bases. Germline CDR1 SGHTA, CDR2 FQGNSA. V was trimmed by 2 bases and J by 2 bases, leaving 11 bases between them. The CDR3 length is 15 residues. CDR3 bases: TGTGCCAGCAGCTTAAACGGGATCATCACAGATACGCAGTATTTT. It codes for CASSLNGIITDTQYF.

As DNA, the CDR3 is TGTGCCAGCAGCCCAATGGGGGAGACCCAGTACTTC. Amino acid sequence: CASSPMGETQYF. The rearrangement uses TRBV12-3 or TRBV12-4 and TRBJ2-5; D is ambiguous. V shed 6 bases and J shed 5 bases, with 10 bases lying between them. The length of the CDR3 is 12 residues.

This clonotype has a handful of counts. J is TRBJ1-1 and V is TRBV20-1; 9 positions agree with TRBD1. Germline V gives CDR1 DFQATT, CDR2 SNEGSKA (reference sequence). This CDR3 is 14 amino acids long. With V trimmed by 2 bases and J by 4 bases, 5 bases remained unmatched. CDR3 DNA: TGCAGTGCTAGACCTCGGACAGGGGTCACTGAAGCTTTCTTT. The encoded protein is CSARPRTGVTEAFF.

The genes are TRBV28 and TRBJ2-7; D possibly corresponds to TRBD2 (6 bases). Trimming removed 2 bases from V and 0 bases from J, with 11 bases in between. Germline values: CDR1 MDHEN, CDR2 SYDVKM. This CDR3 region has 15 residues. The CDR3 is CASSLIGGSSYEQYF. The CDR3 DNA reads as TGTGCCAGCAGTTTAATTGGGGGGTCCTCCTACGAGCAGTACTTC.

The chain joins TRBV7-9 to TRBJ1-4, with TRBD1 matching over 9 bases. The germline V gene has CDR1 SEHNR and CDR2 FQNEAQ (reference sequence). CDR3 length equals 15 residues. With 5 bases clipped from V and 7 bases from J, the junction kept 8 bases outside the gene matches. The CDR3, as DNA: TGTGCCAGCAGCCATGCGACAGGGGGAACTGAAAAACTGTTTTTT. As protein: CASSHATGGTEKLFF.

This clonotype was observed a single time. The CDR3 spells CATSDLNPGEETQYF. The CDR3 DNA sequence: TGTGCCACCAGTGATTTAAACCCAGGGGAAGAGACCCAGTACTTC. J is TRBJ2-5 and V is TRBV24-1; TRBD1 is a possible D gene (6 bases). This CDR3 spans 15 amino acids. V lost 1 base to trimming and J lost 3 bases, with 11 bases between them. Per germline, CDR1 KGHDR and CDR2 SFDVKD.

The table lists this clonotype with a few counts. This chain joins TRBV6-2 or TRBV6-3 and TRBJ2-1; perhaps TRBD2 as D (5 bases). This CDR3 is built from 15 residues. The V end lost 2 bases, the J end lost 6 bases, and 14 bases lay between the germline ends. CDR1 is MNHEY, CDR2 SVGEGT, per germline. The CDR3 here is CASSYDPSGGNEQFF. The CDR3 DNA follows: TGTGCCAGCAGTTACGATCCCTCCGGAGGCAATGAGCAGTTCTTC.

This sequence joins TRBV5-1 and TRBJ1-1; unclear D gene. Trimming cost V 4 bases and J 10 bases, with 14 bases left between them. This CDR3 is 12 amino acids long. Germline V gives CDR1 SGHRS, CDR2 YFSETQ. In nucleotides, the CDR3 is TGCGCCAGCAGCGACGGGCTGCGGGCAGCTTTCTTT. The encoded protein is CASSDGLRAAFF.